At least ten counts were recorded for the clone carrying this T cell receptor beta chain. Its antigen is as yet unknown. Trimming removed 8 bases from V and 8 bases from J, with 16 bases in between. The CDR3 is made up of 13 amino acids. The germline CDR1 and CDR2 sequences are MNHEY and SMNVEV (reference sequence). Time point described: newly diagnosed GD, antithyroid drugs for less than 3 months. The authors made the TCR library using RNA they extracted from PBMCs. The authors drew approximately 10 milliliters of peripheral blood into EDTA tubes. These data come from a study of regulatory T cells in long-lasting Graves disease. Findings of the study overall: It was possible that the small sample size reduced accuracy. Persistent disease preferred TRBV28, TRBJ1-2 and TRBJ2-5; new disease, TRBV20-1 and TRBJ2-1.

Researchers made TCR beta libraries by using iRepertoire HTBI primers and running Arm-PCR on CDR3 regions. TCRdb reanalysed the multiplex PCR reads using MiXCR and keeps one entry per CDR3 protein. Found here are 350,000 to 550,000 distinct CDR3 sequences, roughly 15% of them singletons; the top ten hold roughly 23%. These data were likewise used in another study, on T cells in Graves' hyperthyroidism and ophthalmopathy. That investigation notes: Hyperthyroidism had been newly diagnosed in patients aged 18 to 65, and its duration was under 2 months.

The genes are TRBV27 and TRBJ1-5; D is unresolved. This clonotype originated in a woman aged 18 to 35 with Graves disease. Sequencing was performed on peripheral blood mononuclear cells (PBMCs), taken at new diagnosis, from a patient treated with antithyroid drugs. CDR3 sequence: CASGTRKTKPQHF. CDR3 sequence (DNA): TGTGCCAGCGGCACCAGGAAAACAAAGCCCCAGCATTTT.